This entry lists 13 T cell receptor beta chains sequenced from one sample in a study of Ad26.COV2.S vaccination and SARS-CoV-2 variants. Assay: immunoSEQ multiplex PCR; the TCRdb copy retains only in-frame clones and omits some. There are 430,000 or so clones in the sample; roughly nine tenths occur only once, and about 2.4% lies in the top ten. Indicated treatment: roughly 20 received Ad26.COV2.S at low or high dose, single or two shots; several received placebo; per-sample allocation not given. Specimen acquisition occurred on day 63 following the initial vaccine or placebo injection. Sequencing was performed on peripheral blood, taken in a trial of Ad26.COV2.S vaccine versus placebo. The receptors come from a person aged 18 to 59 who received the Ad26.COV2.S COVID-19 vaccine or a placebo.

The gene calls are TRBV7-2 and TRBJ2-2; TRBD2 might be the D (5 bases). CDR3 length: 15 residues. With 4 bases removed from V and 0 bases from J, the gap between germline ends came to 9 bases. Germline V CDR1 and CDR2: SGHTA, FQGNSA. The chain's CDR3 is CASSSLAPNTGELFF. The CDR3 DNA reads TGTGCCAGCAGCTCATTAGCGCCGAACACCGGGGAGCTGTTTTTT.

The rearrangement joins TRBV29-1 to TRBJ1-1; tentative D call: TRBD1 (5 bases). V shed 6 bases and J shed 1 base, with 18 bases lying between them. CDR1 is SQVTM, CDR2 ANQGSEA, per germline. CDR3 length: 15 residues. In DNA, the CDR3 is TGCAGCGTCTACATTCCGGGACTTCCGAACACTGAAGCTTTCTTT. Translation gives CSVYIPGLPNTEAFF.

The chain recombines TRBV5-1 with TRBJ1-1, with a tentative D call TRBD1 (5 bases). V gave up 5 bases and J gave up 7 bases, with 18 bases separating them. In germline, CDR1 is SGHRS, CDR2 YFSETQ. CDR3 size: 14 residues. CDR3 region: CASSSAGTGDEAFF. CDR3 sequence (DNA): TGCGCCAGCAGTTCTGCCGGGACTGGGGATGAAGCTTTCTTT.

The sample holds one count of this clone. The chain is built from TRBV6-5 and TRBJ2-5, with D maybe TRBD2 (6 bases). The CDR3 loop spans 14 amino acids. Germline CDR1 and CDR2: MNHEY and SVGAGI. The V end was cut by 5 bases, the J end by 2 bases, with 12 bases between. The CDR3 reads CASSLGSPQETQYF. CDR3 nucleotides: TGTGCCAGCAGTCTCGGGAGCCCTCAAGAGACCCAGTACTTC.

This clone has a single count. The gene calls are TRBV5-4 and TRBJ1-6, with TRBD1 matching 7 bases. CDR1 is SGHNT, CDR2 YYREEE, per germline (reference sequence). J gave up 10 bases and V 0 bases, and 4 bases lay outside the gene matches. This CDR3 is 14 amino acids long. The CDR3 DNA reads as TGTGCCAGCAGCTTGGCCGGGACAGACTCACCCCTCCACTTT. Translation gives CASSLAGTDSPLHF.

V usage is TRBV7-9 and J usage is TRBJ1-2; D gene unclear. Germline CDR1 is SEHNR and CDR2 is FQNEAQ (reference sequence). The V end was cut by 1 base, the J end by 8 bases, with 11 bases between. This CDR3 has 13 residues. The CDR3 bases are TGTGCCAGCAGCTTAGGGCCGGGTTGGGGCTACACCTTC. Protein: CASSLGPGWGYTF.

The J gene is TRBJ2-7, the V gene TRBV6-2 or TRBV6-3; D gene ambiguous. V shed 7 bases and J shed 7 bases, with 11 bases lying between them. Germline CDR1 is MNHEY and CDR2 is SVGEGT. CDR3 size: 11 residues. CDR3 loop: CASTPGREQYF. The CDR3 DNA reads TGTGCCAGCACCCCCGGGCGGGAGCAGTACTTC.

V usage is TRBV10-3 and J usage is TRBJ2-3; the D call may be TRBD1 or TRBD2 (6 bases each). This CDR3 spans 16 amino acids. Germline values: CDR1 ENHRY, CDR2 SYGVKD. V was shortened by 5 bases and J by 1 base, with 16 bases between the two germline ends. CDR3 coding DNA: TGTGCCATCAGTCTAGAACGGGGGCACCGCACAGATACGCAGTATTTT. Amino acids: CAISLERGHRTDTQYF.

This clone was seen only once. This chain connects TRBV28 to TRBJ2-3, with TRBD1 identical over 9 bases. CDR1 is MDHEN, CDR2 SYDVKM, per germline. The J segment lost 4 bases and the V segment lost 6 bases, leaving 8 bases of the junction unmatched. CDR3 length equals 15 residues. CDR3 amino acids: CASSLWDRDSDTQYF. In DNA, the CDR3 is TGTGCCAGCAGCCTATGGGACAGGGACTCAGATACGCAGTATTTT.

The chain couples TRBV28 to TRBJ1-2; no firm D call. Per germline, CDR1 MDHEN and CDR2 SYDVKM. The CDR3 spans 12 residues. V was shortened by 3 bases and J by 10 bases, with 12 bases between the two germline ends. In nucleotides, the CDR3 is TGTGCCAGCAGTTTCGGTGGGTCCCCCTACACCTTC. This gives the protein CASSFGGSPYTF.

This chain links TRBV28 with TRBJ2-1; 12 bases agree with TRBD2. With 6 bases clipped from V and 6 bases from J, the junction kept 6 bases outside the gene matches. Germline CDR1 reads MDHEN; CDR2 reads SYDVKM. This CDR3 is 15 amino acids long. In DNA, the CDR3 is TGTGCCAGCAGCGTGACTAGCGGGAGCCTCAATGAGCAGTTCTTC. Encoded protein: CASSVTSGSLNEQFF.

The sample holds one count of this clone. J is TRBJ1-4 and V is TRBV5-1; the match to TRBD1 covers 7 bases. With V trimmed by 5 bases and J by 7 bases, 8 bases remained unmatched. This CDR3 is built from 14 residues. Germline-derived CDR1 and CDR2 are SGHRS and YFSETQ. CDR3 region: CASSQGTEGEKLFF. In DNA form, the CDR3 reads TGCGCCAGCAGTCAGGGGACAGAGGGTGAAAAACTGTTTTTT.

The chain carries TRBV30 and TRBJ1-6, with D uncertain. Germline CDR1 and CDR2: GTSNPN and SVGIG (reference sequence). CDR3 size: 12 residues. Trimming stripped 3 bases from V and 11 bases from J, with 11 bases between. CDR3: CAWSVPSTPLHF. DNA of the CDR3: TGTGCCTGGAGCGTCCCTTCCACACCCCTCCACTTT.